This TCR beta chain was sequenced for a study of cytomegalovirus exposure and HLA in healthy donors. General study findings and limits: Researchers had no immune exposure information except CMV serostatus available. The study dropped some indistinguishable V segments, TRBV6-2 and TRBV6-3 among them. The authors reported that TCR beta sequences could predict HLA-A and HLA-B alleles. These predictions were accurate for most subjects in the first cohort.

Researchers ran the PCR with 60 Vbeta and 13 Jbeta primers. In the original analysis: A follow-up analysis tallied tens of millions of unique TCR beta chains, approximately 11 million shared. Assay: immunoSEQ multiplex PCR; the TCRdb copy retains only in-frame clones and omits some. D and trimming come from the DNA, and the V and J calls and clone size come from that table. This sample yields approximately 120,000 clones, of which 74% are seen a single time; 4.2% belongs to the top ten. This clone was observed a single time. Its antigen remains unknown. Germline CDR1 and CDR2: LGHNA and YNFKEQ. The CDR3 is made up of 17 amino acids. The V end lost 4 bases, the J end lost 4 bases, and 17 bases lay between the germline ends.

The sequence derives from a woman aged 45 to 65 in good health and CMV-seropositive. This sequence joins TRBV4-2 and TRBJ2-6, with D perhaps matching TRBD1 (6 bases). Sequencing was performed on PBMCs. This CDR3 is CASSPTLTGAGANVLTF. The CDR3 nucleotides read TGTGCCAGCAGCCCAACCCTGACAGGTGCCGGGGCCAACGTCCTGACTTTC.